The rows below give T cell receptor beta chains drawn from one sample of a study of T-cell memory formation after mild COVID-19. From the 5' RACE reads, TCRdb called clonotypes with MiXCR, one entry per CDR3 protein. The sample consists of about half a million distinct CDR3 sequences, about 20% of them appearing once. The sequencing sample was made of PBMCs or a T cell subset sorted from them (not recorded which). The receptors were gathered from an adult woman who had mild COVID-19 (a few samples of this study predate the infection). Cell type and time point are not known. The CDR3 runs from the conserved cysteine through the conserved F or W. Each record gives: V gene, clone size, D gene, J gene, CDR3 DNA, CDR3 protein. D genes are given only for firm matches. Rows may omit the clone size; those that give it use once, few, many or a size class.

>TRBV7-9|-|-|TRBJ2-5
TGTGCCAGCAGATCCCTCGAAGGGACCCAGTACTTC
CASRSLEGTQYF
>TRBV12-3/TRBV12-4|few|TRBD1|TRBJ2-2
TGTGCCAGCAGCCTCGGGACAGTTGCGACCGGGGAGCTGTTTTTT
CASSLGTVATGELFF
>TRBV4-1|-|TRBD1|TRBJ1-2
TGCGCCAGCAGCCAAGTCAGGGACAGGGGGCGGCACTGGGATGGCTACACCTTC
CASSQVRDRGRHWDGYTF
>TRBV29-1|few|-|TRBJ1-6
TGCAGCGTTAAAGAAAGCTCCTATAATTCACCCCTCCACTTT
CSVKESSYNSPLHF
>TRBV5-1|few|-|TRBJ2-7
TGCGCCAGCAGCTTGACCAGGGGAGGTACCTACGAGCAGTACTTC
CASSLTRGGTYEQYF
>TRBV5-5|-|TRBD2|TRBJ2-1
TGTGCCAGCAGTTGGACTACTAGCGGGAGGGCCACTTCAGGCAATGAGCAGTTCTTC
CASSWTTSGRATSGNEQFF
>TRBV7-2|few|-|TRBJ2-1
TGTGCCAGCAGCCTGGGGGTAAACTACAATGAGCAGTTCTTC
CASSLGVNYNEQFF
>TRBV20-1|-|TRBD2|TRBJ2-1
TGCAGTGCTAGAGGGGGAAGCGGGAGTGGGGCCTACAATGAGCAGTTCTTC
CSARGGSGSGAYNEQFF
>TRBV12-5|few|-|TRBJ2-3
TGTGCTAGTGGCCATGGGAGGAATACGCAGTATTTT
CASGHGRNTQYF
>TRBV9|-|TRBD1|TRBJ2-7
TGTGCCAGCAGCGTGGGACCGGACAGGTACGAGCAGTACTTC
CASSVGPDRYEQYF
>TRBV5-1|many|-|TRBJ1-2
TGCGCCAGCAGCTTGAGCTCCGGGACGAATGACTATGGCTACACCTTC
CASSLSSGTNDYGYTF
>TRBV20-1|few|-|TRBJ1-2
TGCAGTGCTAGAGCCAGGGAACAGAATAACTATGGCTACACCTTC
CSARAREQNNYGYTF
>TRBV20-1|few|-|TRBJ1-4
TGCAGTGCTAGAGTAACAGGGCAGGCAACTAATGAAAAACTGTTTTTT
CSARVTGQATNEKLFF
>TRBV15|few|TRBD1|TRBJ2-7
TGTGCCACCCAAGTAGGGACAGGTGTTTCCTACGAGCAGTACTTC
CATQVGTGVSYEQYF
>TRBV24-1|-|-|TRBJ2-5
TGTGCCACCAAGGGGGACCAAGAGACCCAGTACTTC
CATKGDQETQYF
>TRBV18|many|-|TRBJ2-1
TGTGCCAGCTCCCCCGGGAGATACAATGAGCAGTTCTTC
CASSPGRYNEQFF
>TRBV6-2/TRBV6-3|-|-|TRBJ2-1
TGTGCCAGCAGGGCCCTCGCAGGGCACTCCTACAATGAGCAGTTCTTC
CASRALAGHSYNEQFF
>TRBV6-1|few|-|TRBJ2-1
TGTGCCAGCAGTGAAGAGCACCGACCCTTTTACAATGAGCAGTTCTTC
CASSEEHRPFYNEQFF
>TRBV18|-|-|TRBJ2-2
TGTGCCAGCTCACCACGACAGAGGGACACCGGGGAGCTGTTTTTT
CASSPRQRDTGELFF
>TRBV2|few|TRBD1|TRBJ2-7
TGTGCCAGCAGTTCCACCGGGACAGGGGGCGGTGAGCAGTACTTC
CASSSTGTGGGEQYF
>TRBV7-2|few|TRBD2|TRBJ2-7
TGTGCCAGCAGCGAGAGGCCCCCGGGAGGGAGGTACGAGCAGTACTTC
CASSERPPGGRYEQYF
>TRBV20-1|few|-|TRBJ2-1
TGCAGTGCCCGAGACGTCTGGGTAGGCAATGAGCAGTTCTTC
CSARDVWVGNEQFF
>TRBV5-1|few|TRBD2|TRBJ2-2
TGCGCCAGCAGCCCAACTAGCGGGAGGGACACCGGGGAGCTGTTTTTT
CASSPTSGRDTGELFF
>TRBV29-1|few|-|TRBJ1-2
TGCAGCGTGTCCCCCTATGGCTACACCTTC
CSVSPYGYTF
>TRBV10-3|few|-|TRBJ1-1
TGTGCCATCAGTGAGTCCTGGCCAGGCCTAGCTTTCTTT
CAISESWPGLAFF
>TRBV20-1|few|-|TRBJ2-1
TGCAGTGCTCCAACCGGGAGTCCAGGAAATGAGCAGTTCTTC
CSAPTGSPGNEQFF
>TRBV6-5|few|TRBD1|TRBJ2-7
TGTGCCAGCTTGGGACAGGGCTTGTACGAGCAGTACTTC
CASLGQGLYEQYF
>TRBV2|few|TRBD1|TRBJ1-2
TGTGCCAGCAGGAAGGGACAGCCCAAGATATCTGGCTACACCTTC
CASRKGQPKISGYTF
>TRBV5-1|few|TRBD2|TRBJ2-3
TGCGCCAGCGGGGGAGGGAGAGGAACAGATACGCAGTATTTT
CASGGGRGTDTQYF
>TRBV2|few|-|TRBJ1-6
TGTGCCAGCAGTGAAGCGCAGGTTTGGTCAGCGCTCCACTTT
CASSEAQVWSALHF
>TRBV4-1|few|-|TRBJ2-5
TGCGCCAGCAGCCAAGAGGGGGGGGCGGAGACCCAGTACTTC
CASSQEGGAETQYF
>TRBV27|-|-|TRBJ2-7
TGTGCCAGCAGTTTAAACAGCTTTCCCTACGAGCAGTACTTC
CASSLNSFPYEQYF
>TRBV4-1|-|TRBD1|TRBJ1-2
TGCGCCAGCAGCCAAATGACAGGGATGTCGTTCGGGGGCTACACCTTC
CASSQMTGMSFGGYTF
>TRBV12-3/TRBV12-4|-|TRBD1|TRBJ2-5
TGTGCCAGCAGCCGCCCGGGACAGGGGAGGGAGACCCAGTACTTC
CASSRPGQGRETQYF
>TRBV19|few|-|TRBJ1-1
TGTGCCAGTAGTAGGGAGGGGCGGATGAACACTGAAGCTTTCTTT
CASSREGRMNTEAFF
>TRBV18|-|-|TRBJ2-1
TGTGCCAGCTCACCGGCAGCTAGCCGAGGTCGTACAAATGAGCAGTTCTTC
CASSPAASRGRTNEQFF
>TRBV7-9|few|-|TRBJ2-3
TGTGCCAGCAGCTTGGAGTCAGGCACAGATACGCAGTATTTT
CASSLESGTDTQYF
>TRBV7-2|few|-|TRBJ1-1
TGTGCCAGCAGCTCCGTAAGCACTGAAGCTTTCTTT
CASSSVSTEAFF
>TRBV20-1|-|-|TRBJ2-6
TGCAGTGCTAGGGCCCGGACAGTAGGCTCTGGGGCCAACGTCCTGACTTTC
CSARARTVGSGANVLTF
>TRBV7-8|once|TRBD1|TRBJ1-4
TGTGCCAGCAGCTCGGGGGACAGGGGTAATGAAAAACTGTTTTTT
CASSSGDRGNEKLFF
>TRBV12-3/TRBV12-4|few|TRBD1|TRBJ2-6
TGTGCCAGCAGAGCGGACAGGGGGAGATTCTCTGGGGCCAACGTCCTGACTTTC
CASRADRGRFSGANVLTF
>TRBV20-1|few|TRBD1|TRBJ2-7
TGCAGTGCCGCCTCGGGACAGGGTGACTACGAGCAGTACTTC
CSAASGQGDYEQYF
>TRBV4-1|few|-|TRBJ1-1
TGCGCCAGCAGCCAAGATTTAACGGCGAACACTGAAGCTTTCTTT
CASSQDLTANTEAFF
>TRBV20-1|-|TRBD2|TRBJ2-1
TGCAGTGCTAGGGGGGCTAGCGGGACTCACTACAATGAGCAGTTCTTC
CSARGASGTHYNEQFF
>TRBV6-5|-|-|TRBJ2-7
TGTGCCAGCAGTCCGGGGCAACGGGAGCAGTACTTC
CASSPGQREQYF
>TRBV11-2|-|-|TRBJ2-4
TGTGCCAGCAGCTTACTGGCCCTAGCCAAAAACATTCAGTACTTC
CASSLLALAKNIQYF
>TRBV15|-|TRBD1|TRBJ2-6
TGTGCCACCAGCAGAGTTGGGACAGGGGGCTCGGGGGCCAACGTCCTGACTTTC
CATSRVGTGGSGANVLTF
>TRBV4-1|-|-|TRBJ2-5
TGCGCCAGCTCTCTTGGGGTCTCCGAGACCCAGTACTTC
CASSLGVSETQYF
>TRBV5-1|-|-|TRBJ2-5
TGCGCCAGCAGCTGGAAGGGGGTGACGGAGACCCAGTACTTC
CASSWKGVTETQYF
>TRBV4-1|-|-|TRBJ2-7
TGCGCCAGCAGCCAAGTGGGTGTATCCTACGAGCAGTACTTC
CASSQVGVSYEQYF
>TRBV7-7|few|TRBD2|TRBJ2-1
TGTGCTAGCAGCCCGCGGCTTTCCGGGACTAGCGGAATCGATGGCCAGGGGCAGTTCTTC
CASSPRLSGTSGIDGQGQFF
>TRBV20-1|few|-|TRBJ2-3
TGCAGTGCATTACCGGGACCCGAAGCCCAGTATTTT
CSALPGPEAQYF
>TRBV18|few|TRBD1|TRBJ1-4
TGTGCCAGCTCACCTGGGACAGGTCAACCCCGGGAACTGTTTTTT
CASSPGTGQPRELFF
>TRBV5-1|-|-|TRBJ2-7
TGCGCCAGCAGCTTGGATTCCAGGGTGGACGAGCAGTACTTC
CASSLDSRVDEQYF
>TRBV10-3|-|TRBD2|TRBJ2-7
TGTGCCATCAGTAAGACTAGCGGGACAGGGTACGAGCAGTACTTC
CAISKTSGTGYEQYF
>TRBV5-1|-|-|TRBJ1-4
TGCGCCAGCACGGTGGGACGGGCAACTAATGAAAAACTGTTTTTT
CASTVGRATNEKLFF
>TRBV20-1|-|-|TRBJ2-7
TGCAGTGCTAGTCCCGCCTACGAGCAGTACTTC
CSASPAYEQYF
>TRBV9|-|TRBD1|TRBJ2-5
TGTGCCAGCAGCGTTCTCGACAGGGACCAAGAGACCCAGTACTTC
CASSVLDRDQETQYF